Sequencing of this T cell receptor beta chain was carried out in a study of PD-1 blockade in classical Hodgkin lymphoma. Study findings and constraints: It was reported that newly diagnosed patients had less baseline TCR diversity than healthy donors. CD4+ but not CD8+ TCR diversity rose significantly by C4D1.

This clone showed up just once. Antigen unknown. This table comes from immunoSEQ multiplex PCR, and its TCRdb copy is limited to in-frame clones, with some not included. The repertoire holds just under 20,000 clones, with 88% as singletons. Time point of the sample: cycle 4 day 1 (C4D1), after about 6 weeks of nivolumab. Every patient was affected by relapse after autologous stem cell transplantation, while exposure to brentuximab vedotin was not uniform. By magnetic negative selection, CD8+ T cells were isolated from the thawed PBMCs. The source was CD8+ T cells from blood, collected before the fourth cycle of nivolumab. This TCR derives from a human donor with classical Hodgkin lymphoma.

CDR3 protein: CASSSLAGVRETQYF. In DNA form, the CDR3 reads TGTGCCAGCAGTTCGCTAGCGGGAGTCCGGGAGACCCAGTACTTC. The rearrangement uses TRBV27 and TRBJ2-5; 10 bases are a match to TRBD2. V trimming: 4 bases; J trimming: 5 bases; junction bases outside the gene matches: 7. This CDR3 is built from 15 residues. Germline V gene lookup returns CDR1 MNHEY and CDR2 SMNVEV (reference sequence).